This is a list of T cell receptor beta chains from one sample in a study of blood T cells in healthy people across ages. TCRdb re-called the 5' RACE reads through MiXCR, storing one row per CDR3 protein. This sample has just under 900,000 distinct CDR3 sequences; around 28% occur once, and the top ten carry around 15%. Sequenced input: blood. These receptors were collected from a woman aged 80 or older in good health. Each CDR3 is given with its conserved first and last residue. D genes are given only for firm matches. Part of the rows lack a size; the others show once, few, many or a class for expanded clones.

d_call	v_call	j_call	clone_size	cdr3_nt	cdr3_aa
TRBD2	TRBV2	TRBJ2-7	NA	TGTGCCGGCAGTCTTAGCGGGTCAAGATCCTACGAGCAGTACTTC	CAGSLSGSRSYEQYF
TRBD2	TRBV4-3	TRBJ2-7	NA	TGCGCCAGCAGCCAAGAAAGACGGACTAGCGGGAACAATGAGCAGTACTTC	CASSQERRTSGNNEQYF
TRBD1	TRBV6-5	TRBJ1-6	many	TGTGCCAGCACATCCCGGGACAGGGGAGTATCACCCCTCCACTTT	CASTSRDRGVSPLHF
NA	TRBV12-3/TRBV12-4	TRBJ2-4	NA	TGTGCCAGCAGTTTTCTCTACAGGCCCAAAAACATTCAGTACTTC	CASSFLYRPKNIQYF
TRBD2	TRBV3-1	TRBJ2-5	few	TGTGCCAGCAGCCATCGGGGGGGCCAAGAGACCCAGTACTTC	CASSHRGGQETQYF
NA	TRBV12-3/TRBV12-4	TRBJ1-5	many	TGTGCCAGCAGTCTACAGGGTTATAGCAATCAGCCCCAGCATTTT	CASSLQGYSNQPQHF
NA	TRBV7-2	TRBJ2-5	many	TGTGCCAGCAGCTACAAGGAGGGAGAAACCCCCGTATGGAGCCAAGAGACCCAGTACTTC	CASSYKEGETPVWSQETQYF
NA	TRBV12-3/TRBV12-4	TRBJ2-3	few	TGTGCCAGCAGTTCCGACAGGCTTAGCACAGATACGCAGTATTTT	CASSSDRLSTDTQYF
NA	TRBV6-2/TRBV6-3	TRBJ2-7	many	TGTGCCAGCAGGGTGGGGCCAACTTCGACCTACGAGCAGTACTTC	CASRVGPTSTYEQYF
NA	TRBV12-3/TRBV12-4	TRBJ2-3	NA	TGTGCCAGCAGGACTAGGGGGAGAGAAATTAGCGCAGATACGCAGTATTTT	CASRTRGREISADTQYF
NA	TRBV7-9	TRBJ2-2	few	TGTGCCAGCAGCACCGGGACGGTGAACACCGGGGAGCTGTTTTTT	CASSTGTVNTGELFF
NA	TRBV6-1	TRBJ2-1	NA	TGTGCCAGCAGTGAAGAATTTGGGCAGTTCTTC	CASSEEFGQFF
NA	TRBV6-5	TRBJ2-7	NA	TGTGCCAGCAGTTTAGGGGGGAGGGCCGAGCAGTACTTC	CASSLGGRAEQYF
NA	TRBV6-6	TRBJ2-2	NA	TGTGCCACCCTAACCAAGAAACCCGGGGAGCTGTTTTTT	CATLTKKPGELFF
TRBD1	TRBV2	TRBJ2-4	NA	TGTGCCAGCAGAAGGGCTACAGGGGGCATTCAGTACTTC	CASRRATGGIQYF
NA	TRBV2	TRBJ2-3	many	TGTGTTGTTAGCGGCAGCTTTACTAGCACAGATACGCAGTATTTT	CVVSGSFTSTDTQYF
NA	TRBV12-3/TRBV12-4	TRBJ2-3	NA	TGTGCCAGCAGTTTAGAGCGAGGGATGACAGATACGCAGTATTTT	CASSLERGMTDTQYF
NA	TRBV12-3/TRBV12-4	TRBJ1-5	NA	TGTGCCAGCAGTTTATCCGATCCCTATCAGCCCCAGCATTTT	CASSLSDPYQPQHF
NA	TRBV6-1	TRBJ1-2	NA	TGTGCCAGCAGTGAGGGTGGGGGGGGCAGCTATGGCTACACCTTC	CASSEGGGGSYGYTF
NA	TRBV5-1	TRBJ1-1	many	TGCGCCAGCAGCTTGGCCCCGGGACAGAACACTGAAGCTTTCTTT	CASSLAPGQNTEAFF
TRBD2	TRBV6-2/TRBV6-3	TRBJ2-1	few	TGTGCCAGCAGTTACTCGGGGGGGGTGGGCAATGAGCAGTTCTTC	CASSYSGGVGNEQFF
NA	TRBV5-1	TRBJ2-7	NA	TGCGCCAGCAGCTTGGCGGGGGCGCGAACTTACGAGCAGTACTTC	CASSLAGARTYEQYF
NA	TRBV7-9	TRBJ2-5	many	TGTGCCAGCAGCCAGAATGGGGCCCAAGAGACCCAGTACTTC	CASSQNGAQETQYF
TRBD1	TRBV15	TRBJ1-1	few	TGTGCCACCAGCAGATTGGGGACAGGGAACACTGAAGCTTTCTTT	CATSRLGTGNTEAFF
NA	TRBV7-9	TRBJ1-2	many	TGTGCCAGCAGCTTAGCCCAGACGACCCCTGGAGGCTACACCTTC	CASSLAQTTPGGYTF
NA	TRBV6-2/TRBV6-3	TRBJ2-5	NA	TGTGCCAGCAGCCCCCCGAGGAGGGGAGCCTACAATGAGCAGTACTTC	CASSPPRRGAYNEQYF
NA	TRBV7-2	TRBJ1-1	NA	TGTGCCAGCAGCTTAGGCCGGTATGCCACTGAAGCTTTCTTT	CASSLGRYATEAFF
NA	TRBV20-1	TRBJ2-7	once	TGCAGTGCTAGGGAATTACAGGGTCTCGAGCAGTACTTC	CSARELQGLEQYF
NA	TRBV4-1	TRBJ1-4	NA	TGCGCCAGCAGCCAAGATGGGCCCGGACTTAATGAAAAACTGTTTTTT	CASSQDGPGLNEKLFF
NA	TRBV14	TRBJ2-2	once	TGTGCCAGCAGCCGACAGCATTCGAACACCGGGGAGCTGTTTTTT	CASSRQHSNTGELFF
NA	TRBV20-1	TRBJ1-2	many	TGCAGCTCCCACAGGGTCGGGGACTATGGCTACACCTTC	CSSHRVGDYGYTF
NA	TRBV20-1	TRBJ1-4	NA	TGCAGTGCTAGAGATCCCAGGTTTGGTGAAAAACTGTTTTTT	CSARDPRFGEKLFF
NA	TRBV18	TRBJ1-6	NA	TGTGCCAGCTCCCCTGGTAAAGATAATTCACCCCTCCACTTT	CASSPGKDNSPLHF
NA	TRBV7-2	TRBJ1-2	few	TGTGCCAGCAGCTTAGTTCCAGGGGACGGCTACACCTTC	CASSLVPGDGYTF
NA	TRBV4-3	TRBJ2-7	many	TGCGCCAGCAGCCAAGTCGGGGGCTACGAGCAGTACTTC	CASSQVGGYEQYF
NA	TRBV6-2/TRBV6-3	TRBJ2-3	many	TGTGCCAGCAGTTACCCACACCGGGACACAGATACGCAGTATTTT	CASSYPHRDTDTQYF
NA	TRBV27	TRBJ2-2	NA	TGTGCCAGCAGTGTCATCGGAGAAACCACCGGGGAGCTGTTTTTT	CASSVIGETTGELFF
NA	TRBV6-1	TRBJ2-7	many	TGTGCCAGCAGTGAAGGGGTAATAACCTACGAGCAGTACTTC	CASSEGVITYEQYF
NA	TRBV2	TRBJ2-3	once	TGTGCCAGCAGGGCCGTGGCGGCGGGCGCAGATACGCAGTATTTT	CASRAVAAGADTQYF
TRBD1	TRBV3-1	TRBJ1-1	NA	TGTGCCAGCAGCCGCTGGACAGGAAAAACTGAAGCTTTCTTT	CASSRWTGKTEAFF
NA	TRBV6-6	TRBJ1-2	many	TGTGCCAGCCTCCCCGGGCCCGAGCTGGAGAACTATGGCTACACCTTC	CASLPGPELENYGYTF
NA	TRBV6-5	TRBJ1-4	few	TGTGCCAGCAGTTCCGACGGTATTGCAACTAATGAAAAACTGTTTTTT	CASSSDGIATNEKLFF
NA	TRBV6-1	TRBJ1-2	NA	TGTGCCAGCAGTGAAGCCATCCAACCTGGCTACACCTTC	CASSEAIQPGYTF
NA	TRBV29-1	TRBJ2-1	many	TGCAGCGTTGAAGACCACGGCCGACTAGTTAAGTATGAGCAGTTCTTC	CSVEDHGRLVKYEQFF
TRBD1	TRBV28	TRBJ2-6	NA	TGTGCCAGCAGTGATACAGGGGGCATTGGGGCCAACGTCCTGACTTTC	CASSDTGGIGANVLTF
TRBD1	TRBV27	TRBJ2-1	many	TGTGCCAGCAGAAAATCCCGGACAGGGTTCTACAATGAGCAGTTCTTC	CASRKSRTGFYNEQFF
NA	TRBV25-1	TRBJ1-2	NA	TGTGCCAGCGGTGCTAGGGTGGGGCGGAGGAGCTATGGCTACACCTTC	CASGARVGRRSYGYTF
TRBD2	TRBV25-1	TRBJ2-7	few	TGTGCCAGCAGTGGCGGACTAGCGGGAGACTACGAGCAGTACTTC	CASSGGLAGDYEQYF
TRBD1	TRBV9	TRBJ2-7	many	TGTGCCAGCAGCGTAGGACAGGGGAAGTTCTACGAGCAGTACTTC	CASSVGQGKFYEQYF
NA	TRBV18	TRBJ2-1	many	TGTGCCAGCTCACCTGGGACGGCTAACAATGAGCAGTTCTTC	CASSPGTANNEQFF
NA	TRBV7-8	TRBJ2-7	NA	TGTGCCAGCAGCTACAGGGTTGGCGAGCAGTACTTC	CASSYRVGEQYF
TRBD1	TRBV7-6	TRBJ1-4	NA	TGTGCCAGCAGAACCCGGGACAGGGCTGAACTGTTTTTT	CASRTRDRAELFF
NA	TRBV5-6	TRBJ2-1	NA	TGTGCCAGCAGCTTCGGAGGGTTAAAGCAGTTCTTC	CASSFGGLKQFF
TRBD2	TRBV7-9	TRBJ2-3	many	TGTGCCAGCAGCCCGGGACTAGCGGGGGTCGCAGATACGCAGTATTTT	CASSPGLAGVADTQYF
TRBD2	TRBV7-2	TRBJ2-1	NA	TGTGTCAGCAGCTTACTAGCGGGGGACAATGAGCAGTTCTTC	CVSSLLAGDNEQFF
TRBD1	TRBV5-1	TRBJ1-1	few	TGCGCCAGCAGCTTGCCTAACAGGGGGAAAGCTTTCTTT	CASSLPNRGKAFF
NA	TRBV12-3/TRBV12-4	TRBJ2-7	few	TGTGCCAGCAGCTACTCCTACACATGGACCTACGAGCAGTACTTC	CASSYSYTWTYEQYF
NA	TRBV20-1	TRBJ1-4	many	TGCAGTGCTAGTATTGGTGAAAAACTGTTTTTT	CSASIGEKLFF
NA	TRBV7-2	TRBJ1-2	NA	TGTGCCAGCAGCTTAGTTTCAGGGGTAGCTAACTATGGCTACACCTTC	CASSLVSGVANYGYTF
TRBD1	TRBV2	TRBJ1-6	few	TGTGCCAGCAGGGGACGGACAGGGAGAGTTAGTTCACCCCTCCACTTT	CASRGRTGRVSSPLHF